The present T cell receptor beta chain was sequenced within a study of persistence of HIV-infected CD4 T cells. Lysates of CMV-infected fibroblasts at 10 ug/mL stimulated these cells. Memory cells lacking CD40L and CD69 with high CD45RO were sorted. CD4+ T cell counts exceeded 400 cells/uL; CMV serology was positive. The germline gives CDR1 SGHTA, CDR2 FQGTGA. CDR3 length equals 16 residues. V trimming: 5 bases; J trimming: 3 bases; junction bases outside the gene matches: 9. This was the immunoSEQ version 4 assay in survey mode. Profiled with immunoSEQ multiplex PCR; TCRdb holds only in-frame clones, not every one. This sample has tens of thousands of clones, with approximately 82% found just once. Of note for this clone: Its antigen is unidentified.

The source was CD4+ T cells sorted from PBMCs after approximately 19-hour stimulation, collected from a patient who received antiretroviral therapy. The TCR was taken from an adult man with HIV who was CMV-seropositive. V and J are TRBV7-3 and TRBJ2-1; 8 bases are shared with TRBD1. The CDR3 region has the DNA TGTGCCAGCAGCAGAGTTGGGACAGGAGGCTACAATGAGCAGTTCTTC. Protein sequence: CASSRVGTGGYNEQFF.